These 26 T cell receptor beta chains originate from one sample sequenced in a study of shared clonotypes between healthy human individuals. The table came from immunoSEQ multiplex PCR; TCRdb's copy has only in-frame clones and leaves some out. The table shows 640,000 or so clones, with roughly 70% occurring only once. The specimen was memory CD4+ T cells sorted from blood. Subset: CD45RA-negative fraction. The receptors come from a woman aged 30 to 39 in good health.

This chain uses TRBV4-1 with TRBJ2-7; TRBD2 matches at 10 bases. V was clipped by 0 bases and J by 0 bases; unmatched bases: 8. The CDR3 is made up of 18 amino acids. Per germline, CDR1 MGHRA and CDR2 YSYEKL. The CDR3 region is CASSQDMRSGRSSYEQYF. The CDR3 DNA is TGCGCCAGCAGCCAAGATATGCGTAGCGGGAGGAGCTCCTACGAGCAGTACTTC.

The rearrangement links TRBV19 to TRBJ2-1; unclear D gene. In germline, CDR1 is LNHDA, CDR2 SQIVND (reference sequence). V was clipped by 8 bases and J by 1 base, with 6 bases between them. The length of the CDR3 is 12 residues. DNA for the CDR3: TGTGCCAGTGGACGGTCCTACAATGAGCAGTTCTTC. Encoded protein: CASGRSYNEQFF.

The gene calls are TRBV5-6 and TRBJ2-7; no clear D. This CDR3 comprises 14 residues. From germline, CDR1 is SGHDT and CDR2 YYEEEE. Deletions cut 2 bases from V and 6 bases from J, with 15 bases between. The CDR3 nucleotides are TGTGCCAGCAGCTTCGGACGACCCCTAGGCGAGCAGTACTTC. Encoded protein: CASSFGRPLGEQYF.

CDR3 sequence: CASRRDASGRTGELFF. Here the CDR3 DNA reads TGTGCCAGCAGACGGGATGCTAGCGGGAGAACCGGGGAGCTGTTTTTT. The V and J genes are TRBV13 and TRBJ2-2; 10 nucleotides match TRBD2. CDR3 length: 16 amino acids. The V and J ends lost 6 bases and 5 bases, in that order; junction bases with no gene match: 9. Germline V lookup: CDR1 PRHDT, CDR2 FYEKMQ (reference sequence).

This clone was seen a few times. The J gene is TRBJ2-7, the V gene TRBV5-1, with unresolved D. There are 12 residues in the CDR3. Trimming stripped 4 bases from V and 6 bases from J, with 11 bases between. Germline V gene data show CDR1 as SGHRS and CDR2 as YFSETQ. The CDR3 DNA sequence: TGCGCCAGCAGCGAGCCTATGGCCGAGCAGTACTTC. It translates to CASSEPMAEQYF. The full variable domain, in which reference TRBV5-1 and TRBJ2-7 provide the parts outside the CDR3, is KAGVTQTPRYLIKTRGQQVTLSCSPISGHRSVSWYQQTPGQGLQFLFEYFSETQRNKGNFPGRFSGRQFSNSRSEMNVSTLELGDSALYLCASSEPMAEQYFGPGTRLTVT.

The chain carries TRBV5-4 and TRBJ2-5; D may be TRBD1 (6 bases). CDR3 length equals 15 residues. Trimming cost V 3 bases and J 0 bases, with 12 bases left between them. Germline loops: CDR1 SGHNT, CDR2 YYREEE (reference sequence). In DNA, the CDR3 is TGTGCCAGCAGCTCAACGACAGGTGACCAAGAGACCCAGTACTTC. Its translation is CASSSTTGDQETQYF.

This clone appeared many times. V is TRBV4-2 and J is TRBJ1-2, with 8 positions matching TRBD1. With V trimmed by 1 base and J by 0 bases, 1 base remained unmatched. The CDR3 sequence is 15 residues long. Germline V gives CDR1 LGHNA, CDR2 YNFKEQ. CDR3 loop: CASSQAGQANYGYTF. The DNA for the CDR3 is TGTGCCAGCAGCCAAGCGGGACAGGCTAACTATGGCTACACCTTC.

This clone was detected a few times. The chain employs TRBV5-4 and TRBJ2-7, with D unclear. V lost 4 bases, J lost 2 bases, and 16 bases lay in between. The CDR3 totals 15 residues. The V gene's germline CDR1 is SGHNT and CDR2 YYREEE (reference sequence). The DNA of the CDR3 is TGTGCCAGCAGCAGCAGAACAACGTCCCCCTACGAGCAGTACTTC. It specifies CASSSRTTSPYEQYF. Based on the CDR3 plus reference TRBV5-4 and TRBJ2-7, the full variable domain is ETGVTQSPTHLIKTRGQQVTLRCSSQSGHNTVSWYQQALGQGPQFIFQYYREEENGRGNFPPRFSGLQFPNYSSELNVNALELDDSALYLCASSSRTTSPYEQYFGPGTRLTVT.

This chain uses TRBV4-1 with TRBJ2-6; D gene unclear. Germline V lookup: CDR1 MGHRA, CDR2 YSYEKL. The V gene lost 1 base and the J gene lost 2 bases, with 12 bases spanning the gap. CDR3 length: 17 amino acids. The CDR3 coding sequence is TGCGCCAGCAGCCAAGGCGGTGCAAGAACTGGGGCCAACGTCCTGACTTTC. Protein product: CASSQGGARTGANVLTF.

This clone appeared once. The V call is TRBV27, the J call TRBJ2-5, with no clear D. V was clipped by 3 bases and J by 5 bases, with 4 bases between them. The V gene's germline CDR1 is MNHEY and CDR2 SMNVEV (reference sequence). This CDR3 comprises 11 residues. CDR3 coding DNA: TGTGCCAGCAGTTTGAGGGAGACCCAGTACTTC. This encodes CASSLRETQYF.

The chain employs TRBV6-1 and TRBJ2-7, with D possibly TRBD2 on 5 matching bases. CDR3 length: 14 residues. Between the trimmed V and J ends, which lost 7 bases and 1 base, there was a span of 14 bases. The germline V gene has CDR1 MNHNS and CDR2 SASEGT. The CDR3 bases are TGTGCCAGCAATTTAGCGACTGGTTCCTACGAGCAGTACTTC. This gives the protein CASNLATGSYEQYF.

The chain employs TRBV29-1 and TRBJ2-7; a weak D match, TRBD2 (5 bases). With 4 bases removed from V and 2 bases from J, the gap between germline ends came to 15 bases. The CDR3 covers 14 residues. Germline lookup yields CDR1 SQVTM and CDR2 ANQGSEA. CDR3 in amino acids: CSVVRSGVPYEQYF. In DNA, the CDR3 is TGCAGCGTTGTGAGGTCCGGGGTTCCCTACGAGCAGTACTTC.

This clone was counted once. This chain joins TRBV10-1 and TRBJ1-1; D is unresolved. Trimming pared 6 bases from V and 1 base from J, leaving 9 bases between. Germline V CDR1 and CDR2: WNHNN, SYGVQD (reference sequence). The CDR3 totals 13 residues. The CDR3 bases are TGCGCCAGCAGGGAAAGCCAGAACACTGAAGCTTTCTTT. It is translated as CASRESQNTEAFF.

The CDR3 is CASSFPGDNQPQHF. CDR3 nucleotide sequence: TGTGCCAGCAGTTTTCCAGGGGACAATCAGCCCCAGCATTTT. The V gene is TRBV28, the J gene TRBJ1-5; weak D call: TRBD1 (6 bases). The CDR3 spans 14 residues. The V end lost 3 bases, the J end lost 3 bases, and 9 bases lay between the germline ends. CDR1 is MDHEN and CDR2 is SYDVKM in the germline V gene. Supplemented by reference TRBV28 and TRBJ1-5, the full variable domain reads DVKVTQSSRYLVKRTGEKVFLECVQDMDHENMFWYRQDPGLGLRLIYFSYDVKMKEKGDIPEGYSVSREKKERFSLILESASTNQTSMYLCASSFPGDNQPQHFGDGTRLSIL.

This clone was observed a single time. The rearrangement links TRBV28 to TRBJ1-4, with D hard to call. The CDR3 has 14 amino acids. V was trimmed by 8 bases and J by 0 bases, leaving 10 bases between them. Germline CDR1 is MDHEN and CDR2 is SYDVKM. This CDR3 is CASAPAATNEKLFF. In DNA form, the CDR3 reads TGTGCCAGCGCTCCAGCCGCAACTAATGAAAAACTGTTTTTT.

The chain links TRBV11-3 to TRBJ2-7, with D possibly TRBD2 on 5 matching bases. The germline V and J ends were trimmed by 5 bases and 6 bases, with 17 bases remaining between them. Germline values: CDR1 SGHNT, CDR2 YENEEA. The CDR3 consists of 14 residues. CDR3 in amino acids: CASSLGLPSAEQYF. For the CDR3, the DNA is TGTGCCAGCAGCCTTGGACTCCCCTCCGCCGAGCAGTACTTC.

V and J are TRBV28 and TRBJ1-2; the D is unclear. The V end lost 6 bases, the J end lost 8 bases, and 19 bases lay between the germline ends. Germline V lookup: CDR1 MDHEN, CDR2 SYDVKM. The CDR3 sequence is 14 residues long. In nucleotides, the CDR3 is TGTGCCAGCAGCTCCGAGAAGAGTTGGAAGGGCTACACCTTC. Translating gives CASSSEKSWKGYTF.

The rearrangement joins TRBV5-5 to TRBJ2-1; D might be TRBD1 (5 bases). The CDR3 loop spans 15 amino acids. The germline V gene has CDR1 SGHKS and CDR2 YYEKEE (reference sequence). Trimming cost V 1 base and J 0 bases, with 8 bases left between them. The CDR3 here is CASSLSDNSYNEQFF. DNA for the CDR3: TGTGCCAGCAGCTTGTCGGACAACTCCTACAATGAGCAGTTCTTC.

The rearrangement joins TRBV10-3 to TRBJ1-1; D is uncertain. Trimming shortened V by 10 bases and J by 1 base, and 13 bases separated the two germline ends. The length of the CDR3 is 13 residues. The germline V gene has CDR1 ENHRY and CDR2 SYGVKD. For the CDR3, the DNA is TGTGCCAGCTCGGACGGAAAGAACACTGAAGCTTTCTTT. This codes for CASSDGKNTEAFF.

The chain links TRBV28 to TRBJ2-2, with D possibly TRBD1 on 5 matching bases. V was pared by 3 bases and J by 1 base, with 9 bases between. The CDR3 loop spans 15 amino acids. CDR1 is MDHEN and CDR2 is SYDVKM in the germline V gene. CDR3 loop: CASSFPQGNTGELFF. The CDR3 coding sequence is TGTGCCAGCAGTTTTCCTCAGGGGAACACCGGGGAGCTGTTTTTT.

The rearrangement joins TRBV5-6 to TRBJ1-5, with 8 bases that match TRBD1. With 4 bases clipped from V and 8 bases from J, the junction kept 8 bases outside the gene matches. CDR3 length equals 14 residues. Germline CDR1 is SGHDT and CDR2 is YYEEEE. CDR3 sequence (DNA): TGTGCCAGCAGCCTCGGACAGGGCCCAGAGCCCCAGCATTTT. Amino acids: CASSLGQGPEPQHF.

The V and J genes are TRBV6-5 and TRBJ1-1; D is possibly TRBD1 (5 bases). Germline CDR1 MNHEY, CDR2 SVGAGI. The CDR3 is 14 residues long. V lost 7 bases and J lost 11, with 23 bases in between. The CDR3 spells CASTPTRGRAFAFF. CDR3 DNA sequence: TGTGCCAGCACCCCCACCCGGGGCAGGGCCTTTGCTTTCTTT.

This clone was detected a few times. The chain combines TRBV29-1 with TRBJ2-7; TRBD2 is a possible D gene (6 bases). Germline loops: CDR1 SQVTM, CDR2 ANQGSEA. The CDR3 is made up of 14 amino acids. V was trimmed by 8 bases and J by 2 bases, leaving 19 bases between them. The CDR3 protein is CSPARSREPYEQYF. CDR3 DNA: TGCAGCCCTGCGCGTAGCCGGGAGCCCTACGAGCAGTACTTC.

The chain has TRBV9 and TRBJ1-1; possibly TRBD1 for D (5 bases). CDR3 size: 15 residues. Germline values: CDR1 SGDLS, CDR2 YYNGEE. Deletions cut 5 bases from V and 1 base from J, with 15 bases between. The CDR3 bases are TGTGCCAGCAGTCCCCGGGGAGGGACGAACACTGAAGCTTTCTTT. Protein: CASSPRGGTNTEAFF.

The CDR3 DNA sequence: TGTGCCAGCAGCTTAAGGGGGACAGGGGTCTACGAGCAGTACTTC. Its translation is CASSLRGTGVYEQYF. This chain joins TRBV7-3 and TRBJ2-7; 10 bases are a match to TRBD1. The germline V gene encodes CDR1 SGHTA and CDR2 FQGTGA. The CDR3 spans 15 residues. J gave up 3 bases and V 1 base, and 3 bases lay outside the gene matches.

The chain combines TRBV27 with TRBJ1-2; the D gene is possibly TRBD1 (5 bases). Germline V lookup: CDR1 MNHEY, CDR2 SMNVEV (reference sequence). The CDR3 is made up of 13 amino acids. The V end was cut by 5 bases, the J end by 4 bases, with 11 bases between. The CDR3 coding sequence is TGTGCCAGCAGTCCAGGGAGGGGCTATGGCTACACCTTC. Its protein is CASSPGRGYGYTF.